This TCR beta chain was documented in a study of radiotherapy plus CTLA-4 blockade in lung cancer. About the research overall: Objective responses occurred in 18% of patients; roughly 31% had disease control.

Focal radiation plus CTLA-4 blockade with ipilimumab was given to patients with chemo-refractory metastatic non-small-cell lung cancer. The germline V and J ends were trimmed by 1 base and 2 bases, with 12 bases remaining between them. Germline lookup yields CDR1 SGHTS and CDR2 YDEGEE. The CDR3 totals 15 residues. Libraries were prepared by immunoSEQ multiplex PCR; TCRdb keeps only in-frame clonotypes and omits some of them. This table has tens of thousands of clones, roughly three quarters appearing once. This clonotype originated in a human donor with non-small cell lung cancer that progressed on radiotherapy plus ipilimumab. The rearrangement joins TRBV5-8 to TRBJ1-1; no clear D gene. The sample here was peripheral blood, taken from a patient treated with radiotherapy plus ipilimumab. In DNA form, the CDR3 reads TGTGCCAGCAGCTTGTCCGCGACAACTAACACTGAAGCTTTCTTT. This sequence encodes CASSLSATTNTEAFF.